This T cell receptor (beta chain) emerged from a study of cytomegalovirus exposure and HLA in healthy donors. The CDR3 is made up of 13 amino acids. Germline V gene data show CDR1 as LNHDA and CDR2 as SQIVND (reference sequence). V was trimmed by 5 bases and J by 2 bases, leaving 8 bases between them. The PCR made use of 60 Vbeta and 13 Jbeta primers. The data were produced by immunoSEQ multiplex PCR, yet TCRdb's version contains in-frame clones alone and is incomplete. The repertoire holds just under 45,000 clones, with 51% as singletons. The chain links TRBV19 to TRBJ2-3; no clear D. The sample was PBMCs. This TCR was sampled from a man aged 55 to 70 in good health and CMV-seronegative. The DNA for the CDR3 is TGTGCCAGTAGTCTGAGCACCACAGATACGCAGTATTTT. Translation gives CASSLSTTDTQYF.